Sequencing of this T cell receptor (beta chain) was carried out in a study of shared clonotypes between healthy human individuals. The study's findings and limits: What limited the represented genetic and exposure-history diversity was the small number of donors. Researchers sampled blood only, noting tissue repertoires likely differ.

The test was conducted at deep level. The protocol was immunoSEQ multiplex PCR, while the TCRdb copy is restricted to in-frame clones and leaves out a portion. The sample lists 180,000 or so clones, about 93% occurring once. Worth noting for this clone: Its antigen remains unknown.

Sequencing input: naive CD4+ T cells sorted from blood. Subset described: CD45RA+ positively selected. The TCR originated in a woman in her 30s in good health.

The CDR3 region is CASSVQGGSSYEQYF. CDR3 sequence (DNA): TGTGCCAGCAGCGTACAGGGCGGGAGTTCGTACGAGCAGTACTTC. The chain recombines TRBV9 with TRBJ2-7; TRBD2 aligns across 7 bases. The CDR3 has 15 amino acids. Germline V gene data show CDR1 as SGDLS and CDR2 as YYNGEE. Germline trimming cut 1 base from V and 4 bases from J; bases unmatched to any gene: 8.